A single TCR beta chain is shown here with its context. As handled by the study authors: Cell counts per sample came from amplifying reference gene primers. Assay used: immunoSEQ multiplex PCR; TCRdb lists only in-frame clones, some missing. V and J calls and clone size are copied from that table; D and trimming were computed from the DNA. The sample lists 250,000 to 300,000 clones, approximately 91% occurring once. The entry originates in a study of blood T cell repertoires in COVID-19. The source is a man between 45 and 60 years old with acute or convalescent COVID-19. The sequencing sample was made of peripheral blood.

The CDR3 here is CASSEATRAGELFF. The CDR3 DNA sequence: TGTGCCAGCAGTGAAGCCACGAGGGCCGGGGAGCTGTTTTTT. The chain links TRBV2 to TRBJ2-2; tentatively, D is TRBD2 (5 bases). CDR3 length: 14 residues. Trimming stripped 0 bases from V and 6 bases from J, with 8 bases between. CDR1 and CDR2 from the germline V gene are SNHLY and FYNNEI.